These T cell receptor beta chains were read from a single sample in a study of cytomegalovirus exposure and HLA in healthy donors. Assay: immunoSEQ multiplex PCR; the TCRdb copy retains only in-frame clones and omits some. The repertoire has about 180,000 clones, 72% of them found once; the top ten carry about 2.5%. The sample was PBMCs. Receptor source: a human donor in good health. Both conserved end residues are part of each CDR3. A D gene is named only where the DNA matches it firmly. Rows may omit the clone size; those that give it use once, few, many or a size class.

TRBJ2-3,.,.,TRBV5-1,CASSSRGAVSTDTQYF,TGCGCCAGCAGCTCCCGGGGAGCGGTCAGCACAGATACGCAGTATTTT
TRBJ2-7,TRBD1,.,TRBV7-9,CSSSLSTGWAYEQYF,TGTTCCAGCAGCTTATCGACAGGGTGGGCCTACGAGCAGTACTTC
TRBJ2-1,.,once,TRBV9,CASSANTGLGDNEQFF,TGTGCCAGCAGCGCGAATACAGGGTTGGGGGACAATGAGCAGTTCTTC
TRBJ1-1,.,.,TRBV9,CASSPKGQMNTEAFF,TGTGCCAGCAGCCCTAAGGGGCAGATGAACACTGAAGCTTTCTTT
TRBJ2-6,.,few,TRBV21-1,CASSKYVVDGLSGANVLTF,TGTGCCAGCAGCAAATACGTGGTAGACGGACTCTCTGGGGCCAACGTCCTGACTTTC
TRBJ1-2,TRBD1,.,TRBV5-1,CASSLTQGNYGYTF,TGCGCCAGCAGTTTGACACAGGGGAACTATGGCTACACCTTC
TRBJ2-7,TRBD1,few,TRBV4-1,CASSPRSGQGRYEQYF,TGCGCCAGCAGCCCAAGATCCGGACAGGGGCGGTACGAGCAGTACTTC
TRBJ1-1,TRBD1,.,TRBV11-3,CASSQVGQGKAFF,TGTGCCAGCAGCCAGGTGGGACAGGGGAAGGCTTTCTTT
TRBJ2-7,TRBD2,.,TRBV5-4,CASTAKESGGLYEQYF,TGTGCCAGCACCGCTAAAGAAAGCGGGGGGCTCTACGAGCAGTACTTC
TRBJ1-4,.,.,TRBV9,CASSVGGTNEKLFF,TGTGCCAGCAGCGTAGGAGGCACTAATGAAAAACTGTTTTTT
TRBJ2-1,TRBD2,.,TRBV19,CASSMGTSGGDEQFF,TGTGCCAGTAGTATGGGGACTAGCGGGGGTGATGAGCAGTTCTTC
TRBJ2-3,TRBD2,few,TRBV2,CASNRLGSGEGTDTQYF,TGTGCCAGCAACCGCCTGGGAAGCGGGGAGGGCACAGATACGCAGTATTTT
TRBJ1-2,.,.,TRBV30,CAWAPGNYGYTF,TGTGCCTGGGCCCCCGGGAACTATGGCTACACCTTC
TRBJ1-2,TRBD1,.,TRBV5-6,CASRFTGTGISGYTF,TGTGCCAGCAGGTTCACCGGGACAGGGATAAGTGGCTACACCTTC
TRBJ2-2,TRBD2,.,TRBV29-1,CSVGGGYVGGELFF,TGCAGCGTTGGGGGGGGGTACGTTGGCGGGGAGCTGTTTTTT
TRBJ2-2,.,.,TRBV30,CAWSGPRGGELFF,TGTGCCTGGAGTGGACCCCGGGGCGGGGAGCTGTTTTTT
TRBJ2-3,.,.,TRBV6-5,CASNRYTDTQYF,TGTGCCAGCAACAGGTACACAGATACGCAGTATTTT
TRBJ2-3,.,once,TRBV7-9,CASSLADYTQYF,TGTGCCAGCAGCTTAGCGGACTATACGCAGTATTTT
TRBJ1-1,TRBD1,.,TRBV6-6,CASSDRDRGKAFF,TGTGCCAGCAGTGACCGGGACAGGGGCAAAGCTTTCTTT
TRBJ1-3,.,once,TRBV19,CASNVQGSGNTIYF,TGTGCCAGTAACGTCCAGGGCTCTGGAAACACCATATATTTT
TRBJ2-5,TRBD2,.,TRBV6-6,CASSSPSGETQYF,TGTGCCAGCAGTTCCCCTAGCGGTGAGACCCAGTACTTC
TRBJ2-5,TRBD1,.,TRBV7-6,CASSPNWWQGVEETQYF,TGTGCCAGCAGCCCGAATTGGTGGCAGGGGGTGGAAGAGACCCAGTACTTC
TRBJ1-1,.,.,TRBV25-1,CASSDFPGGNTEAFF,TGTGCCAGCAGTGATTTCCCGGGGGGAAACACTGAAGCTTTCTTT
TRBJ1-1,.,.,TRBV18,CASSPPGGGGGTEAFF,TGTGCCAGCTCACCACCGGGGGGAGGGGGTGGCACTGAAGCTTTCTTT
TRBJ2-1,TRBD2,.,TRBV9,CASSVGRGGHNEQFF,TGTGCCAGCAGCGTAGGGCGGGGGGGCCACAATGAGCAGTTCTTC
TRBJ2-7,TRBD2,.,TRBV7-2,CASSKDGGAYEQYF,TGTGCCAGCAGCAAGGACGGGGGGGCCTACGAGCAGTACTTC
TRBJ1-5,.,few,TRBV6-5,CASSVSGWGGQPQHF,TGTGCCAGCAGTGTTAGCGGGTGGGGAGGACAGCCCCAGCATTTT